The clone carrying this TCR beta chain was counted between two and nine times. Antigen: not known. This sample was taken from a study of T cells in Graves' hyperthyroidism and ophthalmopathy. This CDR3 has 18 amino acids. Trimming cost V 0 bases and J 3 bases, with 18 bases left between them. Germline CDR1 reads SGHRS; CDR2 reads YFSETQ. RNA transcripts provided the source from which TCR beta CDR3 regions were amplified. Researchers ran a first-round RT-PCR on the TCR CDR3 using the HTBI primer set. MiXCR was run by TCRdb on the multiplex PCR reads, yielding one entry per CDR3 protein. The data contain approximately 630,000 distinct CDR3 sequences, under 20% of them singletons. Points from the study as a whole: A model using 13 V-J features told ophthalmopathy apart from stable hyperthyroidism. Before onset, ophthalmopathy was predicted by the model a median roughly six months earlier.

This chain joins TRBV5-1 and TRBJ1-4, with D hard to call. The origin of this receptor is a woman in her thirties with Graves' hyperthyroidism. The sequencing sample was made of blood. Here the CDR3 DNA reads TGCGCCAGCAGCTTGGGACGGGGTCCGGGCGGCTCTAATGAAAAACTGTTTTTT. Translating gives CASSLGRGPGGSNEKLFF. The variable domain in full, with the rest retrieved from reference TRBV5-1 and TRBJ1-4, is KAGVTQTPRYLIKTRGQQVTLSCSPISGHRSVSWYQQTPGQGLQFLFEYFSETQRNKGNFPGRFSGRQFSNSRSEMNVSTLELGDSALYLCASSLGRGPGGSNEKLFFGSGTQLSVL.